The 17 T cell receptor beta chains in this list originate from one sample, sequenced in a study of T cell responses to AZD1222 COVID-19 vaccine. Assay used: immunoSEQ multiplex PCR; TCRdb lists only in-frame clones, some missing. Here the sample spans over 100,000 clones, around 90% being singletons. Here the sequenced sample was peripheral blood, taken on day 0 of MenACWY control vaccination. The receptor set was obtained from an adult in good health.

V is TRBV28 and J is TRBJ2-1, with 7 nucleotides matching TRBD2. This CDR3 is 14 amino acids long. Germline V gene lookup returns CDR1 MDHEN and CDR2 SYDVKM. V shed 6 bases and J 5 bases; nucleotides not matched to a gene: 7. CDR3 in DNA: TGTGCCAGCAGGCCAGCGGGGCTCCACAATGAGCAGTTCTTC. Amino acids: CASRPAGLHNEQFF.

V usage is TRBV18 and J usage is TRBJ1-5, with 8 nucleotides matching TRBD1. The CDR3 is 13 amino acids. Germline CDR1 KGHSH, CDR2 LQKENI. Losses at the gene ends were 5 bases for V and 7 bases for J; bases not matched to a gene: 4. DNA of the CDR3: TGTGCCAGCTCAGAACAGGGGGACCAGCCCCAGCATTTT. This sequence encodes CASSEQGDQPQHF.

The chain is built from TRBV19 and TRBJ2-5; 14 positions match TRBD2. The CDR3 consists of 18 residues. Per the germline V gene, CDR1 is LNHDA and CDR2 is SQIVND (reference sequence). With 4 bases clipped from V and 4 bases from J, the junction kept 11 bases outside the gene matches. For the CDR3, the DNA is TGTGCCAGTAGTAACCCCGGGACTAGCGGGAGTATTGGAGAGACCCAGTACTTC. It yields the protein CASSNPGTSGSIGETQYF.

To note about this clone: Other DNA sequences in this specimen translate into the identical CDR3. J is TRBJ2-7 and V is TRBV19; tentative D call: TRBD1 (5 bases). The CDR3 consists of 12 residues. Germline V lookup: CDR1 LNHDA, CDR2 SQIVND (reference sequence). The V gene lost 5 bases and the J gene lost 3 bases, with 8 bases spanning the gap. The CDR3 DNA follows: TGTGCCAGTAGTCCCCAGGGCTACGAGCAGTACTTC. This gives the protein CASSPQGYEQYF.

In DNA form, the CDR3 reads TGCGCCAGCAGCCTCCAACCGAGAAGTAGTCCGCAAACTTACGAGCAGTACTTC. Residues: CASSLQPRSSPQTYEQYF. The chain links TRBV4-1 to TRBJ2-7; D is ambiguous. The V end lost 4 bases, the J end lost 4 bases, and 26 bases lay between the germline ends. Germline CDR1 MGHRA, CDR2 YSYEKL. The CDR3 extends over 18 amino acids.

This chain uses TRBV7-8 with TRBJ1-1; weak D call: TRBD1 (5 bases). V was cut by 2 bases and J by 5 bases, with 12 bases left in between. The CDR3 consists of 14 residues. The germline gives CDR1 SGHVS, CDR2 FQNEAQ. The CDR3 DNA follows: TGTGCCAGCAGCTTAAGGCAGGGAGGGACTGAAGCTTTCTTT. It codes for CASSLRQGGTEAFF.

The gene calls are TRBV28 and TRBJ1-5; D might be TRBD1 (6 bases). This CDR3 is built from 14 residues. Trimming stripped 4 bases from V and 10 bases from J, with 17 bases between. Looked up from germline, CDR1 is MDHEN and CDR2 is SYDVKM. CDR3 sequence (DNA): TGTGCCAGCAGTTGGGGGCGGGAGCGAGCTCCCCAGCATTTT. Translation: CASSWGRERAPQHF.

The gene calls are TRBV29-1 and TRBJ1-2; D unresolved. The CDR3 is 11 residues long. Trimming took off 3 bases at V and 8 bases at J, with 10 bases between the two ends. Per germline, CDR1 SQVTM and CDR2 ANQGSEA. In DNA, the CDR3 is TGCAGCGTTGAGCCTGACTCCGGCTACACCTTC. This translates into CSVEPDSGYTF.

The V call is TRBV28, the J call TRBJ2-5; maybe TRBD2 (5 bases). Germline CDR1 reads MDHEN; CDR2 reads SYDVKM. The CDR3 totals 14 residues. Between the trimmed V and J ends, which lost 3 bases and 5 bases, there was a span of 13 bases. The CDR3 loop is CASSFRLAVETQYF. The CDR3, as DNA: TGTGCCAGCAGTTTCCGGCTAGCAGTTGAGACCCAGTACTTC. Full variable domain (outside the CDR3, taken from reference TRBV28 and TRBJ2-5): DVKVTQSSRYLVKRTGEKVFLECVQDMDHENMFWYRQDPGLGLRLIYFSYDVKMKEKGDIPEGYSVSREKKERFSLILESASTNQTSMYLCASSFRLAVETQYFGPGTRLLVL.

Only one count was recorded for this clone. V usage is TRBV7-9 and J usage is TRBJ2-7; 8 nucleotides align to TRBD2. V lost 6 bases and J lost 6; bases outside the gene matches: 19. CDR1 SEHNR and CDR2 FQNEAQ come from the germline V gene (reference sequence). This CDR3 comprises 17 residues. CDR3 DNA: TGTGCCAGCAGGGCCGGGACTGGCGGGGGGCACCTCACCGAGCAGTACTTC. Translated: CASRAGTGGGHLTEQYF.

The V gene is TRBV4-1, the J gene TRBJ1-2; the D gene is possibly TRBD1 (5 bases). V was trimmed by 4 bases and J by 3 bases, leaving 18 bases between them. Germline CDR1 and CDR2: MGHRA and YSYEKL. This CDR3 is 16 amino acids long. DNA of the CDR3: TGCGCCAGCAGCCCCCTCGTGCGGGGACGGGACTATGGCTACACCTTC. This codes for CASSPLVRGRDYGYTF.

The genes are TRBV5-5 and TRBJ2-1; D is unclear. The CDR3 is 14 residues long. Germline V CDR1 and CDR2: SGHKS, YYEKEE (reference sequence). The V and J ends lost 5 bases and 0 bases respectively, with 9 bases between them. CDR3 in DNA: TGTGCCAGCAGTCAGAGTTACTCCTACAATGAGCAGTTCTTC. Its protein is CASSQSYSYNEQFF.

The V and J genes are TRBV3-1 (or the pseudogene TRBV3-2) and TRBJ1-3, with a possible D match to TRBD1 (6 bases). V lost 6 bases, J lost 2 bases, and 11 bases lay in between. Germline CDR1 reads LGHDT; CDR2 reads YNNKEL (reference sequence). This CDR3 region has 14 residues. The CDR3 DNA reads TGTGCCAGCAGTCGACGGGACACTGGAAACACCATATATTTT. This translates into CASSRRDTGNTIYF.

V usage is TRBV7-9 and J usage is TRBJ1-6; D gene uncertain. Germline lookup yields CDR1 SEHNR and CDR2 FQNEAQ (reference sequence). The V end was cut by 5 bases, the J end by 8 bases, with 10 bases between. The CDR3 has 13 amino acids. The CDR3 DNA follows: TGTGCCAGCAGCCCTAACTCTGATTCACCCCTCCACTTT. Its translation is CASSPNSDSPLHF. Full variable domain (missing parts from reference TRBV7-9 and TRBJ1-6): DTGVSQNPRHKITKRGQNVTFRCDPISEHNRLYWYRQTLGQGPEFLTYFQNEAQLEKSRLLSDRFSAERPKGSFSTLEIQRTEQGDSAMYLCASSPNSDSPLHFGNGTRLTVT.

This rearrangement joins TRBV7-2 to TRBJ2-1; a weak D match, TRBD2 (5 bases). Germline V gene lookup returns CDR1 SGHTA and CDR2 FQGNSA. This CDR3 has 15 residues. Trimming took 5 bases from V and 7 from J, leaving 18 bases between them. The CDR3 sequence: CASSPAGPLGNEQFF. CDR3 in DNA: TGTGCCAGCAGCCCTGCGGGTCCTTTAGGGAATGAGCAGTTCTTC.

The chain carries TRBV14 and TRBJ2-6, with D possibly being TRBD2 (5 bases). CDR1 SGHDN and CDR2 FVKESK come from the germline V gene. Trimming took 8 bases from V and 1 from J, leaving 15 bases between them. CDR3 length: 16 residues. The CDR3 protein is CASSPSGGSGANVLTF. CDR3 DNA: TGTGCCAGCTCTCCATCAGGAGGATCTGGGGCCAACGTCCTGACTTTC. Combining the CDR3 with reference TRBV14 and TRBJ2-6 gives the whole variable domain EAGVTQFPSHSVIEKGQTVTLRCDPISGHDNLYWYRRVMGKEIKFLLHFVKESKQDESGMPNNRFLAERTGGTYSTLKVQPAELEDSGVYFCASSPSGGSGANVLTFGAGSRLTVL.

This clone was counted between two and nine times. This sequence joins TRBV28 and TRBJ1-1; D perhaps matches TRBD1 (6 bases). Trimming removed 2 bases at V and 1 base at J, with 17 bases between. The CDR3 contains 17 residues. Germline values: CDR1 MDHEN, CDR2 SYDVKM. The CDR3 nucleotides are TGTGCCAGCAGTTTAAGTAGGTGGGGGCTGGGGAACACTGAAGCTTTCTTT. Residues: CASSLSRWGLGNTEAFF.